The clone carrying this T cell receptor beta chain was seen ten or more times. These data come from a study of CD8 T cells in ankylosing spondylitis. TCRdb called the 5' RACE reads again in MiXCR, with one record for every CDR3 protein. This sample has 25,000 to 40,000 distinct CDR3 sequences, with around 7.2% found just once. Germline V gene sequence: CDR1 SGHKS, CDR2 YYEKEE (reference sequence). V was pared by 3 bases and J by 10 bases, with 14 bases between. The CDR3 loop spans 13 amino acids. Sequencing input: blood, either unsorted or a sorted T cell fraction (not recorded which). The source of this sequence is a male donor with ankylosing spondylitis or in good health (not recorded which). The V gene is TRBV5-5, the J gene TRBJ2-1; TRBD2 is a possible D gene (6 bases). CDR3 bases: TGTGCCAGCAGCTCACTGACCGGAGGGGAGCAGTTCTTC. This sequence encodes CASSSLTGGEQFF.